The T cell receptor beta chain under discussion was sequenced for a study of T cell clones after liver transplantation. As for the study in general: Third-party-reactive TCRbeta sequences from pre-transplant mixed lymphocyte reactions served as antigen-independent comparators. Without induction therapy, subjects received standard immunosuppression until 12-24 months post-transplant.

Clones were read by immunoSEQ multiplex PCR, and TCRdb kept only the in-frame ones, dropping some. The data hold just under 60,000 clones, with less than 85% observed a single time. Thawed unstimulated PBMCs were FACS-sorted by CD3, CD4 and CD8 into two populations. This clone appeared a few times. The input for sequencing was CD4+ T cells from blood, taken at the approximately 15-month timepoint. The origin of this receptor is a human patient who received a liver transplant. Some T cells may possibly be graft donor cells.

In DNA form, the CDR3 reads TGTGCCACCAGCAGAGCGAGGGGGCAGGACACAGATACGCAGTATTTT. The encoded protein is CATSRARGQDTDTQYF. The J gene is TRBJ2-3, the V gene TRBV15, with 7 bases matching TRBD1. J lost 2 bases, V lost 1 base, and 6 bases had no gene match. This CDR3 is built from 16 residues. Germline-derived CDR1 and CDR2 are LNHNV and YYDKDF (reference sequence).